The TCR beta chain described here comes from a study of metastatic and nonmetastatic thyroid tumors. Study-level background: Across blood and tumor or nodule tissue, repertoires from malignant and benign thyroid patients were compared with one another.

In its sample, this clone is medium-sized. Deletions cut 3 bases from V and 0 bases from J, with 9 bases between. CDR1 and CDR2 (germline): DFQATT, SNEGSKA (reference sequence). CDR3 length: 15 residues. None of the patients had undergone any treatment ahead of thyroid surgery. TCRdb re-called the PCR reads through MiXCR. In the table there are 30,000 or so clones, roughly a quarter of which are singletons. The source of this sequence is a female donor with papillary thyroid cancer or a benign thyroid nodule (not recorded which). Some clones in this sample may be carry-over from other donors' samples. The material sequenced was blood. V gene TRBV20-1 combines with J gene TRBJ1-6, with D unresolved. The CDR3 loop is CSASFLDSYNSPLHF. As DNA, the CDR3 is TGCAGTGCTAGTTTTCTGGACTCCTATAATTCACCCCTCCACTTT.